The 32 T cell receptor beta chains given below trace back to one sample, sequenced in a study of T cell repertoires in cytomegalovirus infection. Antigens of these TCRs are unknown. TCRdb reprocessed the reads with MiXCR, giving one entry per CDR3 protein. The data hold about 500,000 distinct CDR3 sequences, with around 35% observed a single time. This sample comprised cultured PBMCs, obtained from culture after CMV antigen stimulation. These receptors all come from a human donor in good health (CMV status not recorded). Some clones in this sample may be carry-over from other donors' samples.

The rearrangement joins TRBV19 to TRBJ2-1, with TRBD2 as a possible D gene (5 bases). The CDR3 loop spans 14 amino acids. Germline CDR1 and CDR2: LNHDA and SQIVND (reference sequence). Trimming took off 4 bases at V and 7 bases at J, with 14 bases between the two ends. The CDR3 is CASSTSGTLNEQFF. The DNA for the CDR3 is TGTGCCAGTAGTACCAGCGGAACCTTAAATGAGCAGTTCTTC.

V and J are TRBV18 and TRBJ2-3; D may be TRBD2 (5 bases). The CDR3 loop spans 14 amino acids. Germline CDR1 and CDR2: KGHSH and LQKENI. Deletions cut 2 bases from V and 2 bases from J, with 8 bases between. The CDR3: CASSPSAVTDTQYF. The CDR3 DNA reads as TGTGCCAGCTCACCATCAGCGGTCACAGATACGCAGTATTTT.

V usage is TRBV20-1 and J usage is TRBJ2-1, with 8 bases lining up with TRBD2. V shed 3 bases, J shed 6 bases, and the junction held 7 bases outside the gene matches. Germline CDR1 and CDR2: DFQATT and SNEGSKA (reference sequence). The CDR3 runs to 14 residues. The CDR3 bases are TGCAGTGCTAGTCCCCGGGAGGGGAGCAATGAGCAGTTCTTC. This encodes CSASPREGSNEQFF.

The rearrangement joins TRBV7-2 to TRBJ1-1; 8 bases map to TRBD1. With V trimmed by 7 bases and J by 1 base, 5 bases remained unmatched. Germline values: CDR1 SGHTA, CDR2 FQGNSA. The CDR3 spans 14 residues. The CDR3 region has the DNA TGTGCCAGCAACTGGGGGACAGGGAACACTGAAGCTTTCTTT. This sequence encodes CASNWGTGNTEAFF.

The chain uses TRBV18 and TRBJ1-4, with D unresolved. Trimming removed 3 bases at V and 10 bases at J, with 12 bases between. CDR3 size: 13 residues. The germline V gene encodes CDR1 KGHSH and CDR2 LQKENI. For the CDR3, the DNA is TGTGCCAGCTCACCTGGACCGTTAGGAAAACTGTTTTTT. This sequence encodes CASSPGPLGKLFF.

The sample holds a few counts of this clonotype. V usage is TRBV6-2 or TRBV6-3 and J usage is TRBJ2-7, with D hard to call. Germline V lookup: CDR1 MNHEY, CDR2 SVGEGT. This CDR3 region has 12 residues. V lost 0 bases to trimming and J lost 4 bases, with 4 bases between them. In DNA form, the CDR3 reads TGTGCCAGCAGTTACTCGCCTTACGAGCAGTACGTC. It translates to CASSYSPYEQYV.

This chain connects TRBV6-1 to TRBJ1-2; D gene ambiguous. The CDR3 totals 14 residues. Germline assignment: CDR1 MNHNS and CDR2 SASEGT. The V and J ends lost 6 bases and 5 bases respectively, with 16 bases between them. The CDR3 DNA follows: TGTGCCAGCAGATTGGGGTCTTTCGGGTATGGCTACACCTTC. Amino acids: CASRLGSFGYGYTF.

The chain is built from TRBV20-1 and TRBJ1-2, with D possibly matching TRBD1 (5 bases). The germline CDR1 and CDR2 sequences are DFQATT and SNEGSKA (reference sequence). CDR3 size: 14 residues. With 6 bases removed from V and 3 bases from J, the gap between germline ends came to 17 bases. DNA of the CDR3: TGCAGTGCCCCGAGGGGTGGGGCCCACTATGGCTACACCTTC. Encoded protein: CSAPRGGAHYGYTF.

This rearrangement joins TRBV28 to TRBJ1-3; 7 bases align to TRBD1. Trimming took 6 bases from V and 2 from J; bases not matched to a gene: 4. The CDR3 length is 14 residues. In germline, CDR1 is MDHEN, CDR2 SYDVKM. The CDR3 sequence: CASRHGTAGNTIYF. CDR3 nucleotides: TGTGCCAGCAGACATGGGACAGCTGGAAACACCATATATTTT.

This rearrangement joins TRBV19 to TRBJ2-1; tentative D call: TRBD1 (6 bases). CDR1 is LNHDA, CDR2 SQIVND, per germline (reference sequence). CDR3 length: 15 residues. V was pared by 6 bases and J by 2 bases, with 14 bases between. This CDR3 reads CASSWGQMTYNEQFF. DNA of the CDR3: TGTGCCAGTAGCTGGGGGCAGATGACCTACAATGAGCAGTTCTTC.

This clonotype appeared a few times. The rearrangement links TRBV29-1 to TRBJ2-2; D is tentatively TRBD1 or TRBD2 (7 bases each). The CDR3 has 14 amino acids. With 7 bases removed from V and 1 base from J, the gap between germline ends came to 13 bases. CDR1 is SQVTM, CDR2 ANQGSEA, per germline. CDR3 coding DNA: TGCAGCGGCTCAGGGGGGGAGAACACCGGGGAGCTGTTTTTT. Protein product: CSGSGGENTGELFF.

CDR3 residues: CASSIAVKTTDTQYF. For the CDR3, the DNA is TGTGCCAGTAGTATAGCGGTAAAAACCACAGATACGCAGTATTTT. This rearrangement joins TRBV19 to TRBJ2-3; the D is unclear. Deletions cut 1 base from V and 2 bases from J, with 10 bases between. Germline CDR1 reads LNHDA; CDR2 reads SQIVND (reference sequence). This CDR3 has 15 amino acids.

The chain joins TRBV10-3 to TRBJ1-2; 8 positions match TRBD1. Germline lookup yields CDR1 ENHRY and CDR2 SYGVKD. With 2 bases clipped from V and 4 bases from J, the junction kept 15 bases outside the gene matches. The CDR3 is made up of 18 amino acids. The CDR3 sequence: CAISETNIQGAAPYGYTF. CDR3 DNA sequence: TGTGCCATCAGTGAGACTAACATTCAGGGGGCCGCCCCCTATGGCTACACCTTC.

The rearrangement links TRBV19 to TRBJ1-1; no reliable D call. Trimming pared 5 bases from V and 1 base from J, leaving 11 bases between. Germline V gene lookup returns CDR1 LNHDA and CDR2 SQIVND (reference sequence). This CDR3 spans 14 amino acids. In DNA, the CDR3 is TGTGCCAGTAGTCCAACGACGGGGAACACTGAAGCTTTCTTT. It is translated as CASSPTTGNTEAFF.

The chain joins TRBV7-9 to TRBJ2-1; 9 bases align to TRBD2. V dropped 5 bases and J dropped 7; count of bases not matched to a gene: 3. CDR3 length: 13 residues. CDR1 is SEHNR and CDR2 is FQNEAQ in the germline V gene (reference sequence). Here the CDR3 DNA reads TGTGCCAGCAGCACTACTAGCGGGAATGAGCAGTTCTTC. Its translation: CASSTTSGNEQFF.

This rearrangement joins TRBV11-2 to TRBJ2-6; 9 nucleotides agree with TRBD1. Germline loops: CDR1 SGHAT, CDR2 FQNNGV. The CDR3 totals 19 residues. With V trimmed by 1 base and J by 0 bases, 7 bases remained unmatched. CDR3 in DNA: TGTGCCAGCAGCTTAGCTAGGGGGACAGGGTCCTCTGGGGCCAACGTCCTGACTTTC. It is translated as CASSLARGTGSSGANVLTF.

The chain uses TRBV19 and TRBJ2-1, with 7 bases aligning to TRBD1. The CDR3 covers 16 residues. Trimming took 6 bases from V and 4 from J; bases not matched to a gene: 12. Germline V gene lookup returns CDR1 LNHDA and CDR2 SQIVND (reference sequence). The CDR3 bases are TGTGCCAGTAGCCCCAATACCGGGACAGCTTACAATGAGCAGTTCTTC. It codes for CASSPNTGTAYNEQFF. The entire variable domain, with the rest obtained from reference TRBV19 and TRBJ2-1, is as follows: DGGITQSPKYLFRKEGQNVTLSCEQNLNHDAMYWYRQDPGQGLRLIYYSQIVNDFQKGDIAEGYSVSREKKESFPLTVTSAQKNPTAFYLCASSPNTGTAYNEQFFGPGTRLTVL.

The CDR3 loop is CASSLDRGLNSPLHF. CDR3 sequence (DNA): TGTGCCAGCAGCCTGGACAGGGGGCTTAATTCACCCCTCCACTTT. The J gene is TRBJ1-6, the V gene TRBV7-2, with TRBD1 identical over 11 bases. With 5 bases clipped from V and 6 bases from J, the junction kept 3 bases outside the gene matches. This CDR3 is 15 amino acids long. The V gene's germline CDR1 is SGHTA and CDR2 FQGNSA.

This clonotype has a single count. The gene calls are TRBV5-5 and TRBJ2-7; 12 bases line up with TRBD1. In germline, CDR1 is SGHKS, CDR2 YYEKEE (reference sequence). The CDR3 spans 16 residues. V dropped 3 bases and J dropped 6; count of bases not matched to a gene: 10. CDR3 nucleotides: TGTGCCAGCAGCTCGGATAAGGGACAGGGGGCGCGCGAGCAGTACTTC. It translates to CASSSDKGQGAREQYF.

V gene TRBV11-2 combines with J gene TRBJ2-7, with 7 bases matching TRBD2. Trimming at V came to 5 bases and at J to 6 bases, leaving 13 bases not matched to a gene. Germline CDR1 and CDR2: SGHAT and FQNNGV. The CDR3 length is 15 residues. The CDR3 bases are TGTGCCAGCAGCGCGCTTAGAGGCGGGAGCGGCGAGCAGTACTTC. It specifies CASSALRGGSGEQYF. The whole variable domain, filled in from reference TRBV11-2 and TRBJ2-7, reads EAGVAQSPRYKIIEKRQSVAFWCNPISGHATLYWYQQILGQGPKLLIQFQNNGVVDDSQLPKDRFSAERLKGVDSTLKIQPAKLEDSAVYLCASSALRGGSGEQYFGPGTRLTVT.

This clonotype was seen a handful of times. The chain carries TRBV6-2 or TRBV6-3 and TRBJ2-7; 7 nucleotides align to TRBD2. Germline assignment: CDR1 MNHEY and CDR2 SVGEGT. The J segment lost 4 bases and the V segment lost 2 bases, leaving 8 bases of the junction unmatched. The CDR3 has 15 amino acids. The CDR3 loop is CASSYPWTSNYEQYF. The CDR3 bases are TGTGCCAGCAGTTACCCCTGGACTAGTAATTACGAGCAGTACTTC.

This clonotype occurred a few times. The chain links TRBV3-1 to TRBJ2-1, with D hard to call. Germline V gene sequence: CDR1 LGHDT, CDR2 YNNKEL (reference sequence). Trimming left V 0 bases short and J 1 base short, with 10 bases between. This CDR3 region has 16 residues. The CDR3 DNA reads TGTGCCAGCAGCCAAGATCCCACTAAATCCTACAATGAGCAGTTCTTC. It codes for CASSQDPTKSYNEQFF.

This chain links TRBV29-1 with TRBJ2-5; a weak D match, TRBD1 (6 bases). The CDR3 spans 13 residues. Trimming removed 4 bases from V and 2 bases from J, with 11 bases in between. Germline V gives CDR1 SQVTM, CDR2 ANQGSEA. In DNA form, the CDR3 reads TGCAGCGTTGGCCGGGACATACAAGAGACCCAGTACTTC. Its translation is CSVGRDIQETQYF.

V usage is TRBV24-1 and J usage is TRBJ2-2; 14 positions match TRBD2. Germline trimming cut 4 bases from V and 5 bases from J; bases unmatched to any gene: 14. CDR3 length: 20 amino acids. Germline V gives CDR1 KGHDR, CDR2 SFDVKD. CDR3 in amino acids: CATSDLKKGLAGARTGELFF. Here the CDR3 DNA reads TGTGCCACCAGTGACCTAAAGAAGGGACTAGCGGGAGCACGTACCGGGGAGCTGTTTTTT.

The genes are TRBV29-1 and TRBJ1-1; D is unclear. Trimming took off 3 bases at V and 7 bases at J, with 9 bases between the two ends. Germline lookup yields CDR1 SQVTM and CDR2 ANQGSEA. The length of the CDR3 is 11 residues. Here the CDR3 reads CSVDPGFEAFF. CDR3 DNA sequence: TGCAGCGTTGACCCGGGGTTTGAAGCTTTCTTT.

V is TRBV7-9 and J is TRBJ2-3, with D uncertain. The CDR3 loop spans 12 amino acids. The germline V and J ends were trimmed by 1 base and 5 bases, with 4 bases remaining between them. Germline lookup yields CDR1 SEHNR and CDR2 FQNEAQ (reference sequence). The CDR3 sequence is CASSLDVDTQYF. The CDR3 DNA reads as TGTGCCAGCAGCTTAGATGTAGATACGCAGTATTTT.

This clonotype came up a few times. The CDR3 spells CASSPGLSGYTF. CDR3 nucleotides: TGTGCCAGCAGCCCCGGTCTAAGCGGCTACACCTTC. This chain links TRBV12-3 or TRBV12-4 with TRBJ1-2; D unclear. V was shortened by 6 bases and J by 8 bases, with 13 bases between the two germline ends. The CDR3 is 12 residues long.

V usage is TRBV7-9 and J usage is TRBJ2-1; 10 positions agree with TRBD2. Unmatched junction bases numbered 8, after V lost 5 bases and J lost 7 bases. This CDR3 has 15 residues. Germline V gene data show CDR1 as SEHNR and CDR2 as FQNEAQ (reference sequence). The CDR3 coding sequence is TGTGCCAGCAGCACCGGACTAGCGGCCACAAATGAGCAGTTCTTC. This codes for CASSTGLAATNEQFF.

This chain links TRBV6-5 with TRBJ1-1; weak D call: TRBD1 (5 bases). This CDR3 spans 15 amino acids. V was trimmed by 0 bases and J by 0 bases, leaving 8 bases between them. Germline V gene lookup returns CDR1 MNHEY and CDR2 SVGAGI. CDR3 sequence reads: CASSYSKGLNTEAFF. CDR3 nucleotide sequence: TGTGCCAGCAGTTACTCGAAGGGACTGAACACTGAAGCTTTCTTT.

In this sample, this clonotype turned up a few times. The chain links TRBV4-1 to TRBJ2-7, with D possibly TRBD1 on 6 matching bases. Germline CDR1 is MGHRA and CDR2 is YSYEKL. The CDR3 totals 17 residues. The V gene lost 2 bases and the J gene lost 1 base, with 18 bases spanning the gap. The CDR3, as DNA: TGCGCCAGCAGCCAACCTACCAGGGGAAGGGAGTCCTACGAGCAGTACTTC. Protein sequence: CASSQPTRGRESYEQYF.

The chain couples TRBV30 to TRBJ2-1; 9 bases line up with TRBD2. Losses at the gene ends were 2 bases for V and 6 bases for J; bases not matched to a gene: 5. The CDR3 is 14 residues long. CDR1 is GTSNPN and CDR2 is SVGIG in the germline V gene (reference sequence). The CDR3, as DNA: TGTGCCTGGAGTAGACTAGCGGTATTCAATGAGCAGTTCTTC. It specifies CAWSRLAVFNEQFF.

This clonotype was seen only a few times. The V call is TRBV6-1, the J call TRBJ2-3, with TRBD2 matching 10 bases. V lost 4 bases and J lost 2; bases outside the gene matches: 6. Germline assignment: CDR1 MNHNS and CDR2 SASEGT. The CDR3 sequence is 16 residues long. CDR3 bases: TGTGCCAGCAGTGCGCTACTAGCGGGGTTCACAGATACGCAGTATTTT. Amino acid sequence: CASSALLAGFTDTQYF.